The T cell receptor (beta chain) described here comes from a study of blood T cell repertoires in COVID-19. Using immunoSEQ multiplex PCR, the repertoire was profiled, and TCRdb retains in-frame clones only, with some absent. The repertoire holds over 150,000 clones, roughly 80% seen once, with roughly an eighth in the top ten. The source of this sequence is a man aged 18-30 years with active or convalescent COVID-19. Sequences were obtained from peripheral blood.

The CDR3 is CASSFLDRVSGELFF. DNA of the CDR3: TGTGCCAGCAGTTTCCTGGACAGGGTATCCGGGGAGCTGTTTTTT. This chain joins TRBV28 and TRBJ2-2, with 8 nucleotides matching TRBD1. The CDR3 has 15 amino acids. The germline V gene has CDR1 MDHEN and CDR2 SYDVKM. V shed 3 bases and J 6 bases; nucleotides not matched to a gene: 6.